The 26 T cell receptor beta chains given below trace back to one sample, sequenced in a study of radiation and T cells in renal cell carcinoma. Measured with immunoSEQ multiplex PCR; TCRdb has only the in-frame clones, and not every one. The table shows 25,000 to 40,000 clones, with about 84% occurring only once. Specified time point: blood 4 weeks post-SBRT, at nephrectomy. Stated treatment: 15 Gy SBRT to primary tumor, nephrectomy 4 weeks later. This material consisted of blood, taken from a patient whose treatment included radiotherapy and nephrectomy. The receptors were gathered from a man aged 55 to 70 with renal cell carcinoma.

V and J are TRBV9 and TRBJ2-5, with 7 bases matching TRBD2. Trimming took 2 bases from V and 2 from J; bases not matched to a gene: 0. Looked up from germline, CDR1 is SGDLS and CDR2 is YYNGEE. The length of the CDR3 is 13 residues. The CDR3 is CASSVSGQETQYF. The DNA for the CDR3 is TGTGCCAGCAGCGTTAGCGGGCAAGAGACCCAGTACTTC. The full variable domain, rest sourced from reference TRBV9 and TRBJ2-5, is DSGVTQTPKHLITATGQRVTLRCSPRSGDLSVYWYQQSLDQGLQFLIQYYNGEERAKGNILERFSAQQFPDLHSELNLSSLELGDSALYFCASSVSGQETQYFGPGTRLLVL.

V gene TRBV7-2 combines with J gene TRBJ2-3, with D hard to call. Trimming stripped 3 bases from V and 4 bases from J, with 8 bases between. Germline lookup yields CDR1 SGHTA and CDR2 FQGNSA. The CDR3 consists of 13 residues. This CDR3 reads CASSFWSSDTQYF. The CDR3 region has the DNA TGTGCCAGCAGCTTTTGGAGCTCAGATACGCAGTATTTT.

Many counts were recorded for this clone. The chain joins TRBV2 to TRBJ2-7; D is tentatively TRBD1 or TRBD2 (5 bases each). V lost 6 bases and J lost 7, with 19 bases in between. In germline, CDR1 is SNHLY, CDR2 FYNNEI. The CDR3 is 14 amino acids. The CDR3 region has the DNA TGTGCCAGCAGGGAACCGGGACCAACAAGTGAGCAGTACTTC. It yields the protein CASREPGPTSEQYF.

The chain joins TRBV18 to TRBJ2-7; 15 nucleotides align to TRBD2. Germline trimming cut 2 bases from V and 9 bases from J; bases unmatched to any gene: 11. CDR1 is KGHSH, CDR2 LQKENI, per germline. The CDR3 has 17 amino acids. The CDR3: CASSPGTSGRSYQAQYF. The CDR3 nucleotides are TGTGCCAGCTCACCAGGGACTAGCGGGAGGAGCTATCAAGCGCAGTACTTC. The whole variable domain, remainder taken from reference TRBV18 and TRBJ2-7, is NAGVMQNPRHLVRRRGQEARLRCSPMKGHSHVYWYRQLPEEGLKFMVYLQKENIIDESGMPKERFSAEFPKEGPSILRIQQVVRGDSAAYFCASSPGTSGRSYQAQYFGPGTRLTVT.

J is TRBJ1-4 and V is TRBV29-1; possible D gene TRBD1, 6 bases. Germline V gene lookup returns CDR1 SQVTM and CDR2 ANQGSEA. This CDR3 has 12 residues. Trimming took 4 bases from V and 7 from J, leaving 10 bases between them. The chain's CDR3 is CSVGGGGEKLFF. CDR3 coding DNA: TGCAGCGTTGGAGGGGGGGGTGAAAAACTGTTTTTT. Looking up the rest from reference TRBV29-1 and TRBJ1-4 gives the full variable domain: SAVISQKPSRDICQRGTSLTIQCQVDSQVTMMFWYRQQPGQSLTLIATANQGSEATYESGFVIDKFPISRPNLTFSTLTVSNMSPEDSSIYLCSVGGGGEKLFFGSGTQLSVL.

Points on this clone: Compared with germline, one end of the junction differs, possibly owing to a read error. The chain joins TRBV7-7 to TRBJ2-1; D ambiguous. The CDR3 consists of 13 residues. CDR1 is SSHAT, CDR2 FNYEAQ, per germline (reference sequence). CDR3 residues: CASSPQRPDEQFF. Here the CDR3 DNA reads TGTGCTAGCAGCCCCCAAAGACCGGATGAGCAGTTCTTC.

The chain links TRBV7-6 to TRBJ2-5; D possibly uses TRBD1 or TRBD2 (6 bases each). CDR3 length: 13 amino acids. CDR1 and CDR2 from the germline V gene are SGHVS and FNYEAQ. V was clipped by 2 bases and J by 5 bases, with 9 bases between them. The DNA for the CDR3 is TGTGCCAGCAGCTTAAGAGGGGGGGAGACCCAGTACTTC. Translation: CASSLRGGETQYF.

The V call is TRBV5-4, the J call TRBJ2-7; D remains unclear. V dropped 0 bases and J dropped 6 bases, with 7 bases sitting between them. Germline V gives CDR1 SGHNT, CDR2 YYREEE (reference sequence). The CDR3 is 12 residues long. The CDR3 loop is CASSLDSSEQYF. CDR3 sequence (DNA): TGTGCCAGCAGCTTGGACAGCAGCGAGCAGTACTTC. The full variable domain, with the rest looked up from reference TRBV5-4 and TRBJ2-7, is ETGVTQSPTHLIKTRGQQVTLRCSSQSGHNTVSWYQQALGQGPQFIFQYYREEENGRGNFPPRFSGLQFPNYSSELNVNALELDDSALYLCASSLDSSEQYFGPGTRLTVT.

This chain connects TRBV18 to TRBJ1-2; 8 positions agree with TRBD1. CDR1 KGHSH and CDR2 LQKENI come from the germline V gene. V trimming: 3 bases; J trimming: 4 bases; junction bases outside the gene matches: 7. The CDR3 contains 15 residues. CDR3 sequence reads: CASSPEDRATYGYTF. CDR3 sequence (DNA): TGTGCCAGCTCACCCGAGGACAGGGCCACCTATGGCTACACCTTC.

The chain recombines TRBV5-1 with TRBJ1-3, with D unresolved. Germline V CDR1 and CDR2: SGHRS, YFSETQ. The CDR3 runs to 13 residues. The ends were cut back, 3 bases at V and 12 bases at J, with 16 bases in the middle. DNA for the CDR3: TGCGCCAGCAGCTACAACCCAAGCAGTGGCATATATTTT. Encoded protein: CASSYNPSSGIYF. Filled out from reference TRBV5-1 and TRBJ1-3, the complete variable domain reads KAGVTQTPRYLIKTRGQQVTLSCSPISGHRSVSWYQQTPGQGLQFLFEYFSETQRNKGNFPGRFSGRQFSNSRSEMNVSTLELGDSALYLCASSYNPSSGIYFGEGSWLTVV.

Only one count was recorded for this clone. The rearrangement joins TRBV6-5 to TRBJ2-2; possibly TRBD1 for D (6 bases). This CDR3 has 14 amino acids. Trimming stripped 4 bases from V and 6 bases from J, with 12 bases between. Germline CDR1 MNHEY, CDR2 SVGAGI. For the CDR3, the DNA is TGTGCCAGCAGTTCGAGACAGGTCTCCGGGGAGCTGTTTTTT. This sequence encodes CASSSRQVSGELFF.

This clone has more than one count but fewer than ten. V is TRBV7-8 and J is TRBJ2-7; 16 nucleotides line up with TRBD2. The ends lost 5 bases at V and 6 bases at J; junction bases unmatched: 7. CDR1 SGHVS and CDR2 FQNEAQ come from the germline V gene. This CDR3 is built from 16 residues. CDR3 loop: CASSTGTSGRAIEQYF. CDR3 in DNA: TGTGCCAGCAGCACCGGGACTAGCGGGAGGGCCATCGAGCAGTACTTC.

The V gene is TRBV5-6, the J gene TRBJ1-1; no definite D call. CDR3 length: 17 residues. The V end lost 2 bases, the J end lost 0 bases, and 17 bases lay between the germline ends. Germline V gene sequence: CDR1 SGHDT, CDR2 YYEEEE. CDR3 DNA: TGTGCCAGCAGCTTATATGGAGGGTTTCCGATGAACACTGAAGCTTTCTTT. Translating it yields CASSLYGGFPMNTEAFF.

The V call is TRBV7-9, the J call TRBJ1-2; perhaps TRBD1 as D (5 bases). Looked up from germline, CDR1 is SEHNR and CDR2 is FQNEAQ (reference sequence). The CDR3 covers 15 residues. The ends were cut back, 1 base at V and 2 bases at J, with 11 bases in the middle. CDR3 in amino acids: CASSLDSGLNYGYTF. For the CDR3, the DNA is TGTGCCAGCAGCTTAGACTCAGGGCTAAACTATGGCTACACCTTC.

The chain is built from TRBV18 and TRBJ2-3, with D hard to call. Germline CDR1 KGHSH, CDR2 LQKENI. Deletions cut 10 bases from V and 5 bases from J, with 16 bases between. The CDR3 has 13 amino acids. The CDR3 protein is CATKERVEDTQYF. The CDR3 nucleotides read TGTGCCACCAAAGAAAGAGTTGAAGATACGCAGTATTTT. The whole variable domain, filled in from reference TRBV18 and TRBJ2-3, reads NAGVMQNPRHLVRRRGQEARLRCSPMKGHSHVYWYRQLPEEGLKFMVYLQKENIIDESGMPKERFSAEFPKEGPSILRIQQVVRGDSAAYFCATKERVEDTQYFGPGTRLTVL.

This clone was counted only a few times. The chain carries TRBV6-1 and TRBJ2-4; the D gene is possibly TRBD1 (6 bases). V lost 5 bases, J lost 6 bases, and 14 bases lay in between. In germline, CDR1 is MNHNS, CDR2 SASEGT. This CDR3 is built from 14 residues. The CDR3 is CASSSVGDINIQYF. Written as DNA, the CDR3 is TGTGCCAGCAGTTCCGTCGGGGACATAAACATTCAGTACTTC.

V usage is TRBV27 and J usage is TRBJ1-2; no reliable D call. Trimming removed 2 bases at V and 0 bases at J, with 10 bases between. The CDR3 consists of 15 residues. Germline-derived CDR1 and CDR2 are MNHEY and SMNVEV (reference sequence). CDR3 region: CASSLKVEANYGYTF. The CDR3 DNA reads as TGTGCCAGCAGTTTAAAGGTAGAAGCTAACTATGGCTACACCTTC.

V gene TRBV28 combines with J gene TRBJ1-1, with D possibly being TRBD1 (5 bases). The germline CDR1 and CDR2 sequences are MDHEN and SYDVKM. The CDR3 loop spans 14 amino acids. Between the trimmed V and J ends, which lost 5 bases and 4 bases, there was a span of 14 bases. CDR3 DNA sequence: TGTGCCAGCAGTCGAGGGGACCTGAGCACTGAAGCTTTCTTT. This gives the protein CASSRGDLSTEAFF. The full variable domain, with the rest looked up from reference TRBV28 and TRBJ1-1, is DVKVTQSSRYLVKRTGEKVFLECVQDMDHENMFWYRQDPGLGLRLIYFSYDVKMKEKGDIPEGYSVSREKKERFSLILESASTNQTSMYLCASSRGDLSTEAFFGQGTRLTVV.

Only a few counts were recorded for this clone. CDR3 sequence reads: CASSQVDSRGRSSGNTIYF. CDR3 nucleotide sequence: TGCGCCAGCAGCCAAGTTGATTCGAGAGGACGATCCTCTGGAAACACCATATATTTT. The chain couples TRBV4-1 to TRBJ1-3, with D uncertain. V shed 1 base and J shed 0 bases, with 19 bases lying between them. This CDR3 has 19 residues. CDR1 is MGHRA and CDR2 is YSYEKL in the germline V gene.

The genes are TRBV19 and TRBJ2-7; D is possibly TRBD2 (6 bases). The CDR3 is 12 amino acids. Germline V CDR1 and CDR2: LNHDA, SQIVND (reference sequence). V lost 9 bases and J 3 bases, leaving 12 bases between the germline ends. CDR3 in DNA: TGTGCCAGCGGGAGACTCGGCTACGAGCAGTACTTC. Translation gives CASGRLGYEQYF.

This sequence joins TRBV5-6 and TRBJ2-2; D may correspond to TRBD1 or TRBD2 (6 bases each). V was shortened by 0 bases and J by 5 bases, with 14 bases between the two germline ends. The CDR3 is 16 amino acids. Germline V gives CDR1 SGHDT, CDR2 YYEEEE. The CDR3 loop is CASSLGWGALTGELFF. The CDR3 bases are TGTGCCAGCAGCTTGGGATGGGGGGCCCTTACCGGGGAGCTGTTTTTT.

The rearrangement uses TRBV10-2 and TRBJ2-7, with D tentatively TRBD1 or TRBD2 (5 bases each). Germline values: CDR1 WSHSY, CDR2 SAAADI. This CDR3 contains 18 residues. V lost 7 bases and J lost 4, with 29 bases in between. CDR3 loop: CASTKTSGDRRGGYEQYF. Written as DNA, the CDR3 is TGCGCCAGCACAAAAACCTCCGGGGACCGCCGGGGCGGTTACGAGCAGTACTTC.

This clone showed up just a few times. The J gene is TRBJ2-1, the V gene TRBV15, with 11 bases fitting TRBD2. The germline CDR1 and CDR2 sequences are LNHNV and YYDKDF (reference sequence). The CDR3 runs to 17 residues. The V gene end was trimmed by 1 base and the J gene end by 6 bases; junction bases not matched to a gene: 8. Here the CDR3 reads CATSRGLAGGSGNEQFF. The DNA of the CDR3 is TGTGCCACCAGCAGAGGGCTAGCGGGAGGTTCGGGCAATGAGCAGTTCTTC. The full variable domain, completed using reference TRBV15 and TRBJ2-1, is DAMVIQNPRYQVTQFGKPVTLSCSQTLNHNVMYWYQQKSSQAPKLLFHYYDKDFNNEADTPDNFQSRRPNTSFCFLDIRSPGLGDTAMYLCATSRGLAGGSGNEQFFGPGTRLTVL.

The V gene is TRBV19, the J gene TRBJ1-1; the D gene is possibly TRBD1 (5 bases). Germline lookup yields CDR1 LNHDA and CDR2 SQIVND (reference sequence). Between the trimmed V and J ends, which lost 5 bases and 1 base, there was a span of 11 bases. There are 14 residues in the CDR3. Written as DNA, the CDR3 is TGTGCCAGTAGTTTTCGGACAAAGAACACTGAAGCTTTCTTT. It translates to CASSFRTKNTEAFF.

V usage is TRBV28 and J usage is TRBJ2-1; D is unresolved. Germline-derived CDR1 and CDR2 are MDHEN and SYDVKM. The CDR3 spans 12 residues. Deletions cut 8 bases from V and 6 bases from J, with 11 bases between. DNA of the CDR3: TGTGCCAGCTCTGTAGTGGGCAATGAGCAGTTCTTC. Amino acid sequence: CASSVVGNEQFF.

This clone was observed a single time. The chain has TRBV7-2 and TRBJ1-2; D may be TRBD1 (6 bases). CDR1 is SGHTA and CDR2 is FQGNSA in the germline V gene. The CDR3 has 13 residues. The V end was cut by 3 bases, the J end by 14 bases, with 19 bases between. The CDR3 spells CASSLDLDSGKTF. The CDR3 nucleotides read TGTGCCAGCAGCTTGGACCTGGACAGTGGCAAGACCTTC. Drawing the rest from reference TRBV7-2 and TRBJ1-2, the complete variable domain is GAGVSQSPSNKVTEKGKDVELRCDPISGHTALYWYRQSLGQGLEFLIYFQGNSAPDKSGLPSDRFSAERTGGSVSTLTIQRTQQEDSAVYLCASSLDLDSGKTFGSGTRLTVV.